This TCR beta chain was documented in a study of control samples from healthy donors and cancer patients. Profiled with immunoSEQ multiplex PCR; TCRdb holds only in-frame clones, not every one. Found here are 71,000 or so clones, about 90% of them singletons; the top ten hold approximately 18%. Germline-derived CDR1 and CDR2 are SEHNR and FQNEAQ (reference sequence). Trimming left V 1 base short and J 2 bases short, with 9 bases between. This CDR3 contains 15 residues. The genes are TRBV7-9 and TRBJ1-3; no firm D call. Sequencing input: PBMCs. This TCR was sampled from a man in his 60s with lung cancer. The CDR3 loop reads CASSLVTGPGNTIYF. CDR3 coding DNA: TGTGCCAGCAGCTTAGTGACGGGTCCTGGAAACACCATATATTTT. The full variable domain, with the rest looked up from reference TRBV7-9 and TRBJ1-3, is DTGVSQNPRHKITKRGQNVTFRCDPISEHNRLYWYRQTLGQGPEFLTYFQNEAQLEKSRLLSDRFSAERPKGSFSTLEIQRTEQGDSAMYLCASSLVTGPGNTIYFGEGSWLTVV.